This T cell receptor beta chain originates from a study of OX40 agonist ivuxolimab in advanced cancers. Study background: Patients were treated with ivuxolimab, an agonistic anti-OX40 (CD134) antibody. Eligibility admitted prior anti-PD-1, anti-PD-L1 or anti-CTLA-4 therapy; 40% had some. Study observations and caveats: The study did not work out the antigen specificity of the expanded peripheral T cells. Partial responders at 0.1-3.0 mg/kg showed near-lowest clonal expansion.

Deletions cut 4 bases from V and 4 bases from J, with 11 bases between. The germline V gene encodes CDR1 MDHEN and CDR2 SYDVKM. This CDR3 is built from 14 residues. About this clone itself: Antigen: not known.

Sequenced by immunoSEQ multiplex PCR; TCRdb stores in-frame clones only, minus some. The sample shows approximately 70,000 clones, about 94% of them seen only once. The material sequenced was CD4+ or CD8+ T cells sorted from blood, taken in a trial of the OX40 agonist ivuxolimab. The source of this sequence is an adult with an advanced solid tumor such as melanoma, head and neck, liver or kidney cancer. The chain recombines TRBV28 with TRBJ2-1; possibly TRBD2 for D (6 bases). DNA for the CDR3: TGTGCCAGCAGTTCCAGCGGAGGGTACAATGAGCAGTTCTTC. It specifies CASSSSGGYNEQFF.